This T cell receptor (beta chain) was obtained from a study of cytotoxic CD8 clonotypes in ibrutinib-treated CLL. Study findings and constraints: At ibrutinib response, clonality increased, and at progression it declined back toward baseline.

Clones were read by immunoSEQ multiplex PCR, and TCRdb kept only the in-frame ones, dropping some. The sample has 150,000 to 200,000 clones; over 60% are singletons. Only a few counts were recorded for this clone. Its specificity is unknown. Sequences were derived from PBMCs, sampled after 24 months of ibrutinib treatment. This receptor was taken from a human donor with chronic lymphocytic leukemia.

The chain's CDR3 is CASSQPGTSYEQYF. In DNA, the CDR3 is TGTGCCAGCAGTCAACCGGGAACCTCCTACGAGCAGTACTTC. The V call is TRBV27, the J call TRBJ2-7, with D possibly matching TRBD2 (5 bases). V dropped 5 bases and J dropped 0 bases, with 11 bases sitting between them. This CDR3 contains 14 residues. CDR1 and CDR2 (germline): MNHEY, SMNVEV (reference sequence).